What follows are 20 T cell receptor beta chains derived from one specimen sequenced in a study of blood T cells in healthy people across ages. Sample-barcoded 5' priming and a J-beta primer mix drove a second PCR of about 6 to 12 cycles. MiXCR was run by TCRdb on the 5' RACE reads, yielding one entry per CDR3 protein. The table lists roughly 1 million distinct CDR3 sequences, under 30% of them singletons, with around 0.7% in the top ten. The sample was also linked to a second study, of T cells of mothers and their children.

The sample consisted of blood. The receptors shown here come from a girl aged 2 to 9 in good health.

The genes are TRBV20-1 and TRBJ2-3; D gene uncertain. Germline CDR1 is DFQATT and CDR2 is SNEGSKA (reference sequence). The CDR3 is 12 residues long. Trimming pared 6 bases from V and 3 bases from J, leaving 10 bases between. CDR3 in amino acids: CSAEEGTDTQYF. The CDR3 DNA reads as TGCAGTGCAGAAGAAGGGACAGATACGCAGTATTTT.

V is TRBV20-1 and J is TRBJ1-6; D remains ambiguous. The V gene lost 3 bases and the J gene lost 5 bases, with 11 bases spanning the gap. This CDR3 contains 14 residues. The germline CDR1 and CDR2 sequences are DFQATT and SNEGSKA (reference sequence). The CDR3 DNA reads as TGCAGTGCTAGGAACACGAGGAATAATTCACCCCTCCACTTT. Translated: CSARNTRNNSPLHF.

This clonotype was picked up one time. The chain employs TRBV7-2 and TRBJ2-2; D ambiguous. Trimming left V 2 bases short and J 3 bases short, with 10 bases between. The CDR3 is 15 residues long. Germline lookup yields CDR1 SGHTA and CDR2 FQGNSA. In DNA, the CDR3 is TGTGCCAGCAGCTTAACCCCCACAGACACCGGGGAGCTGTTTTTT. This codes for CASSLTPTDTGELFF.

Only a few counts were recorded for this clonotype. This rearrangement joins TRBV5-1 to TRBJ1-2; perhaps TRBD1 as D (5 bases). The CDR3 spans 12 residues. V lost 4 bases, J lost 8 bases, and 12 bases lay in between. Germline CDR1 reads SGHRS; CDR2 reads YFSETQ. CDR3 sequence (DNA): TGCGCCAGCAGCGACAGTACACGCGGCTACACCTTC. This sequence encodes CASSDSTRGYTF.

In its sample, this clonotype was seen once. The J gene is TRBJ1-1, the V gene TRBV5-1; D is undetermined. CDR1 and CDR2 from the germline V gene are SGHRS and YFSETQ. Between the trimmed V and J ends, which lost 0 bases and 7 bases, there was a span of 10 bases. The CDR3 totals 13 residues. The CDR3 spells CASSLEQTVEAFF. DNA for the CDR3: TGCGCCAGCAGCTTGGAACAGACGGTTGAAGCTTTCTTT. Filled out from reference TRBV5-1 and TRBJ1-1, the complete variable domain reads KAGVTQTPRYLIKTRGQQVTLSCSPISGHRSVSWYQQTPGQGLQFLFEYFSETQRNKGNFPGRFSGRQFSNSRSEMNVSTLELGDSALYLCASSLEQTVEAFFGQGTRLTVV.

V gene TRBV2 combines with J gene TRBJ1-2, with TRBD1 as a possible D gene (6 bases). This CDR3 contains 16 residues. CDR1 is SNHLY, CDR2 FYNNEI, per germline. Trimming left V 4 bases short and J 4 bases short, with 19 bases between. DNA for the CDR3: TGTGCCAGCAGTGCCATAGGGGGAATATCCTCCTATGGCTACACCTTC. It yields the protein CASSAIGGISSYGYTF.

This clonotype was seen only a few times. The V call is TRBV7-9, the J call TRBJ2-7; 7 nucleotides align to TRBD2. V shed 5 bases, J shed 0 bases, and the junction held 13 bases outside the gene matches. Germline CDR1 is SEHNR and CDR2 is FQNEAQ (reference sequence). The CDR3 covers 17 residues. CDR3 sequence reads: CASSTTVAGESSYEQYF. The CDR3 nucleotides read TGTGCCAGCAGCACGACCGTAGCGGGCGAGAGCTCCTACGAGCAGTACTTC.

The rearrangement links TRBV28 to TRBJ1-2; 7 positions agree with TRBD1. Germline CDR1 is MDHEN and CDR2 is SYDVKM. The V segment lost 5 bases and the J segment 6 bases; nucleotides outside the gene matches: 12. The CDR3 spans 15 residues. The DNA of the CDR3 is TGTGCCAGCAGTCCGGCCGGACAGGCCCTGGATGGCTACACCTTC. Translating it yields CASSPAGQALDGYTF.

This chain connects TRBV7-9 to TRBJ1-1, with D hard to call. Germline values: CDR1 SEHNR, CDR2 FQNEAQ (reference sequence). Trimming left V 5 bases short and J 4 bases short, with 17 bases between. This CDR3 is built from 15 residues. The CDR3 reads CASSPTDLETTEAFF. In nucleotides, the CDR3 is TGTGCCAGCAGCCCCACCGATTTGGAGACCACTGAAGCTTTCTTT.

The gene calls are TRBV20-1 and TRBJ2-5, with TRBD1 identical over 9 bases. The CDR3 loop spans 14 amino acids. CDR1 DFQATT and CDR2 SNEGSKA come from the germline V gene (reference sequence). Trimming took 1 base from V and 4 from J; bases not matched to a gene: 4. The CDR3 protein is CSARGGTGLETQYF. The CDR3 DNA reads TGCAGTGCTAGAGGGGGGACAGGGCTAGAGACCCAGTACTTC.

The CDR3 loop is CASRWGEGNQPQHF. The CDR3 DNA sequence: TGTGCCAGTAGATGGGGTGAGGGCAATCAGCCCCAGCATTTT. This rearrangement joins TRBV19 to TRBJ1-5, with D hard to call. Looked up from germline, CDR1 is LNHDA and CDR2 is SQIVND (reference sequence). There are 14 residues in the CDR3. V was cut by 6 bases and J by 2 bases, with 11 bases left in between.

This clonotype was counted between two and nine times. The chain combines TRBV6-2 or TRBV6-3 with TRBJ2-7, with TRBD1 identical over 7 bases. Germline loops: CDR1 MNHEY, CDR2 SVGEGT. The V segment lost 6 bases and the J segment 0 bases; nucleotides outside the gene matches: 8. CDR3 length equals 15 residues. The CDR3 region is CASSYNHRGSYEQYF. CDR3 coding DNA: TGTGCCAGCAGCTACAACCACAGGGGCTCCTACGAGCAGTACTTC.

The rearrangement joins TRBV20-1 to TRBJ2-7, with 8 nucleotides matching TRBD2. The trim removed 0 bases at V and 5 bases at J, leaving 9 bases unmatched. Germline V gene sequence: CDR1 DFQATT, CDR2 SNEGSKA (reference sequence). This CDR3 is 15 amino acids long. The CDR3 bases are TGCAGTGCTAGAGATCCCAGCGGGGGAAGCGACGAGCAGTACTTC. Encoded protein: CSARDPSGGSDEQYF.

This clonotype was found a few times. CDR3 nucleotides: TGCGCCAGCAGCCAAGAAGTTGGCAAGTGGACAGGGTGGGACGAGCAGTACTTC. Its translation: CASSQEVGKWTGWDEQYF. The chain combines TRBV4-3 with TRBJ2-7; TRBD1 agrees at 8 bases. This CDR3 has 18 residues. The junction had 15 bases not matched to a gene; V was cut back by 0 bases and J by 5 bases. Germline V lookup: CDR1 LGHNA, CDR2 YSLEER.

A remark on this clonotype: One junction end disagrees with the germline gene, perhaps due to a read error. V usage is TRBV7-3 and J usage is TRBJ2-1; D ambiguous. The CDR3 length is 15 residues. Looked up from germline, CDR1 is SGHTA and CDR2 is FQGTGA. The CDR3 reads CASSLILSSCNEQFF. The CDR3 DNA reads TGTGCCAGCAGCTTAATTCTGAGCTCCTGCAATGAGCAGTTCTTC.

This clonotype was counted ten times or more. The chain is built from TRBV11-2 and TRBJ1-1, with unresolved D. Germline lookup yields CDR1 SGHAT and CDR2 FQNNGV. With 5 bases removed from V and 3 bases from J, the gap between germline ends came to 19 bases. CDR3 length equals 16 residues. CDR3 DNA sequence: TGTGCCAGCAGCCACTCATTGACAAGTGTTTACACTGAAGCTTTCTTT. Translation gives CASSHSLTSVYTEAFF.

The chain links TRBV5-1 to TRBJ1-2, with D possibly TRBD1 on 6 matching bases. Germline loops: CDR1 SGHRS, CDR2 YFSETQ. This CDR3 region has 16 residues. V was cut by 1 base and J by 6 bases, with 19 bases left in between. CDR3 in amino acids: CASSLLITGGPNGYTF. CDR3 DNA: TGCGCCAGCAGCTTGCTCATTACGGGGGGGCCTAATGGCTACACCTTC.

The genes are TRBV7-2 and TRBJ2-1, with D unresolved. CDR3 length equals 15 residues. The V and J ends lost 0 bases and 2 bases respectively, with 8 bases between them. Germline lookup yields CDR1 SGHTA and CDR2 FQGNSA. The CDR3 protein is CASSLASTAYNEQFF. The CDR3 DNA is TGTGCCAGCAGCTTAGCTTCAACTGCCTACAATGAGCAGTTCTTC.

This clonotype was counted at least ten times. The rearrangement links TRBV5-1 to TRBJ2-4, with 7 bases aligning to TRBD1. The V and J ends lost 0 bases and 8 bases, in that order; junction bases with no gene match: 14. The CDR3 has 17 residues. The V gene's germline CDR1 is SGHRS and CDR2 YFSETQ. CDR3 sequence reads: CASSLAGLTGPGDIQYF. The DNA for the CDR3 is TGCGCCAGCAGCTTGGCCGGGTTGACAGGGCCCGGGGACATTCAGTACTTC.

This sequence joins TRBV28 and TRBJ1-2, with 8 bases that match TRBD1. The germline gives CDR1 MDHEN, CDR2 SYDVKM. J gave up 8 bases and V 3 bases, and 11 bases lay outside the gene matches. The CDR3 runs to 15 residues. DNA of the CDR3: TGTGCCAGCAGTTTCCCTTGGACAGGGACTGGAGGCTACACCTTC. It yields the protein CASSFPWTGTGGYTF.